This T cell receptor (beta chain) was identified in a study of blood T cell repertoires in COVID-19. About the study: Some COVID-19 samples were acute and others convalescent; all came from the United States, Italy and Spain. In each case, the material was cDNA or gDNA derived from T cells, B-cell-depleted T cells, or PBMCs.

V was pared by 3 bases and J by 0 bases, with 20 bases between. Germline-derived CDR1 and CDR2 are SEHNR and FQNEAQ (reference sequence). This CDR3 is built from 19 residues. Original processing methods: Using reference gene primer amplification, nucleated cell counts were estimated. The repertoire was sequenced with immunoSEQ multiplex PCR; TCRdb's copy has only in-frame clones and lacks some. V, J and clone size were drawn from that table, and D and trimming were deduced from the DNA. The data show more than 100,000 clones, roughly 77% seen once. The receptor's source is a man in his sixties with active or convalescent COVID-19. The chain has TRBV7-9 and TRBJ2-2, with a possible D match to TRBD1 (6 bases). Specimen: peripheral blood. CDR3 residues: CASSLRRTGRISNTGELFF. Here the CDR3 DNA reads TGTGCCAGCAGCTTGAGACGTACAGGGAGAATCTCGAACACCGGGGAGCTGTTTTTT.